This T cell receptor beta chain derives from a study of cytomegalovirus exposure and HLA in healthy donors. In the study overall: Within the Caucasian-associated ancestry cluster were more than 75% of the 300 to 450 genotyped donors.

Primers: 60 Vbeta forward and 13 Jbeta reverse. Only in-frame clones appear in the TCRdb table, and some are missing; sequencing was by immunoSEQ multiplex PCR. The table has about 150,000 clones, more than 75% seen once. Germline V gene lookup returns CDR1 SGHAT and CDR2 FQNNGV. This CDR3 region has 17 residues. V was trimmed by 0 bases and J by 2 bases, leaving 15 bases between them. The sequence derives from a woman between 35 and 50 years old in good health and CMV-seropositive. The V gene is TRBV11-2, the J gene TRBJ2-3, with a tentative D call TRBD1 (6 bases). The specimen sequenced was PBMCs. CDR3 in amino acids: CASSLDSGAPVTDTQYF. As DNA, the CDR3 is TGTGCCAGCAGCTTAGATTCAGGGGCCCCTGTCACAGATACGCAGTATTTT. The variable domain in full, with the rest retrieved from reference TRBV11-2 and TRBJ2-3, is EAGVAQSPRYKIIEKRQSVAFWCNPISGHATLYWYQQILGQGPKLLIQFQNNGVVDDSQLPKDRFSAERLKGVDSTLKIQPAKLEDSAVYLCASSLDSGAPVTDTQYFGPGTRLTVL.